Described below is a single T cell receptor (beta chain) sequence and its context. The V gene lost 3 bases and the J gene lost 4 bases, with 11 bases spanning the gap. Germline V gene lookup returns CDR1 SGDLS and CDR2 YYNGEE. CDR3 size: 14 residues. PCR was performed using 60 Vbeta and 13 Jbeta primers. Profiling relied on immunoSEQ multiplex PCR, and the TCRdb table lists in-frame clones only, not all of them. The sample lists roughly 160,000 clones; roughly 80% were seen once. The entry originates in a study of cytomegalovirus exposure and HLA in healthy donors. Across the study: Of all 400 or so donors who were genotyped, 81% belonged to the Caucasian-associated ancestry cluster.

This chain links TRBV9 with TRBJ1-5; D not resolved. This TCR derives from a male donor in good health and CMV-seronegative. Sequenced input: PBMCs. The CDR3 DNA sequence: TGTGCCAGCAGCGCTCCAGGTGCAAATCAGCCCCAGCATTTT. It specifies CASSAPGANQPQHF.